A single sample is the source of the 20 T cell receptor beta chains below, sequenced in a study of blood T cell repertoires in COVID-19. TCRdb keeps only in-frame clones here, not all; method: immunoSEQ multiplex PCR. This sample has 150,000 to 200,000 clones, with around 84% found just once. The sequenced sample consisted of PBMCs or T cells enriched from blood (not recorded which). The source is a man aged 35 to 55 who had recovered from COVID-19.

This chain joins TRBV2 and TRBJ2-1, with 8 bases matching TRBD1. With V trimmed by 4 bases and J by 10 bases, 18 bases remained unmatched. Per the germline V gene, CDR1 is SNHLY and CDR2 is FYNNEI. CDR3 length: 17 residues. Here the CDR3 reads CASSAPDRGGVTGEQFF. The DNA for the CDR3 is TGTGCCAGCAGTGCGCCCGACAGGGGAGGCGTAACTGGGGAGCAGTTCTTC. Using reference TRBV2 and TRBJ2-1 for the parts outside the CDR3, the full variable domain is EPEVTQTPSHQVTQMGQEVILRCVPISNHLYFYWYRQILGQKVEFLVSFYNNEISEKSEIFDDQFSVERPDGSNFTLKIRSTKLEDSAMYFCASSAPDRGGVTGEQFFGPGTRLTVL.

Only one count was recorded for this clone. The V call is TRBV3-1 (or the pseudogene TRBV3-2), the J call TRBJ1-3; tentatively, D is TRBD1 (5 bases). Deletions cut 5 bases from V and 0 bases from J, with 14 bases between. This CDR3 has 16 amino acids. Germline CDR1 reads LGHDT; CDR2 reads YNNKEL (reference sequence). CDR3: CASSSWGADSGNTIYF. The CDR3 DNA is TGTGCCAGCAGCTCCTGGGGCGCAGACTCTGGAAACACCATATATTTT.

The CDR3 DNA follows: TGTGCCAGCAGGTCCCAGGGGTTGGACTATGGCTACACCTTC. Translation: CASRSQGLDYGYTF. V gene TRBV6-5 combines with J gene TRBJ1-2; D may be TRBD1 (6 bases). V shed 6 bases and J shed 3 bases, with 14 bases lying between them. CDR1 MNHEY and CDR2 SVGAGI come from the germline V gene. The CDR3 runs to 14 residues.

This clone appeared a single time. The chain carries TRBV12-3 or TRBV12-4 and TRBJ1-2; D possibly corresponds to TRBD1 (5 bases). CDR3 length equals 12 residues. V was shortened by 6 bases and J by 8 bases, with 13 bases between the two germline ends. CDR3 nucleotides: TGTGCCAGCAGCCGCGGGGGAGGGGGCTACACCTTC. It specifies CASSRGGGGYTF.

This clone was detected only a few times. The chain joins TRBV7-9 to TRBJ1-1; possible D gene TRBD1, 5 bases. Trimming cost V 1 base and J 8 bases, with 8 bases left between them. Germline lookup yields CDR1 SEHNR and CDR2 FQNEAQ (reference sequence). There are 12 residues in the CDR3. CDR3: CASSLVRQEAFF. The CDR3 DNA is TGTGCCAGCAGCTTAGTCCGACAGGAAGCTTTCTTT.

V and J are TRBV5-1 and TRBJ2-5; 7 bases map to TRBD1. From germline, CDR1 is SGHRS and CDR2 YFSETQ. The CDR3 contains 14 residues. V shed 3 bases and J 0 bases; nucleotides not matched to a gene: 2. CDR3 loop: CASSWTGNQETQYF. The CDR3 bases are TGCGCCAGCAGCTGGACAGGTAACCAAGAGACCCAGTACTTC.

This clone was detected ten times or more. The chain uses TRBV27 and TRBJ1-5; tentative D call: TRBD1 (5 bases). Trimming stripped 6 bases from V and 2 bases from J, with 11 bases between. Germline CDR1 is MNHEY and CDR2 is SMNVEV (reference sequence). The CDR3 totals 14 residues. The DNA for the CDR3 is TGTGCCAGCAGCAGGGTTTCGGGCAATCAGCCCCAGCATTTT. Translating it yields CASSRVSGNQPQHF.

The genes are TRBV15 and TRBJ1-2; 9 positions match TRBD1. CDR1 and CDR2 (germline): LNHNV, YYDKDF (reference sequence). V was clipped by 0 bases and J by 4 bases; unmatched bases: 12. This CDR3 is built from 18 residues. In DNA, the CDR3 is TGTGCCACCAGCAGAGAGTATGTCTTAATGACAGGGGGCTATGGCTACACCTTC. This codes for CATSREYVLMTGGYGYTF.

This clone was counted at least ten times. The chain uses TRBV4-2 and TRBJ1-4; 9 positions agree with TRBD1. The CDR3 runs to 17 residues. V was clipped by 0 bases and J by 8 bases; unmatched bases: 10. Germline V gene data show CDR1 as LGHNA and CDR2 as YNFKEQ. In nucleotides, the CDR3 is TGTGCCAGCAGCCAAGATGTGGTCCGGACAGGGGAAGAAAAACTGTTTTTT. It translates to CASSQDVVRTGEEKLFF.

The chain couples TRBV5-1 to TRBJ1-2, with 10 bases that match TRBD1. Germline CDR1 and CDR2: SGHRS and YFSETQ. V gave up 4 bases and J gave up 4 bases; unmatched junction bases: 10. The CDR3 length is 16 residues. CDR3 bases: TGCGCCAGCAGCGCCGCCGGGACAGGGGCACCCTATGGCTACACCTTC. Protein product: CASSAAGTGAPYGYTF.

In its sample, this clone was seen a few times. The V and J genes are TRBV27 and TRBJ1-2; 10 nucleotides agree with TRBD1. The CDR3 has 17 residues. Trimming took 4 bases from V and 5 from J; bases not matched to a gene: 13. The germline V gene encodes CDR1 MNHEY and CDR2 SMNVEV (reference sequence). The CDR3: CASSSRTGGGDVYGYTF. Written as DNA, the CDR3 is TGTGCCAGCAGTTCCCGGACAGGGGGAGGCGATGTTTATGGCTACACCTTC.

The chain carries TRBV25-1 and TRBJ2-1, with a weak D call TRBD2 (5 bases). Germline V gives CDR1 MGHDK, CDR2 SYGVNS. The ends were cut back, 2 bases at V and 6 bases at J, with 14 bases in the middle. This CDR3 comprises 15 residues. The chain's CDR3 is CASSENGIGLNEQFF. The CDR3 DNA reads TGTGCCAGCAGTGAAAACGGGATTGGTCTCAATGAGCAGTTCTTC.

The rearrangement uses TRBV7-9 and TRBJ2-1; the D is unclear. V was clipped by 5 bases and J by 13 bases, with 15 bases between them. The CDR3 runs to 12 residues. The germline V gene has CDR1 SEHNR and CDR2 FQNEAQ (reference sequence). The chain's CDR3 is CASSPPRVRQFF. CDR3 coding DNA: TGTGCCAGCAGCCCTCCCCGGGTCCGCCAGTTCTTC.

The V and J genes are TRBV5-1 and TRBJ1-2; tentative D call: TRBD1 (5 bases). This CDR3 is built from 13 residues. Trimming took off 1 base at V and 6 bases at J, with 10 bases between the two ends. Germline CDR1 reads SGHRS; CDR2 reads YFSETQ. CDR3 DNA sequence: TGCGCCAGCAGCTTGACAGGCCGGGATGGCTACACCTTC. This translates into CASSLTGRDGYTF.

This chain links TRBV2 with TRBJ1-1, with D possibly being TRBD1 (5 bases). This CDR3 has 14 amino acids. Germline V lookup: CDR1 SNHLY, CDR2 FYNNEI. The germline V and J ends were trimmed by 6 bases and 3 bases, with 14 bases remaining between them. Written as DNA, the CDR3 is TGTGCCAGCAGGGGGGAGGTAGGGTACACTGAAGCTTTCTTT. It yields the protein CASRGEVGYTEAFF.

DNA for the CDR3: TGTGCCAGCAGTCCACCGGGGACAGGGGTCACTGAAGCTTTCTTT. Its translation is CASSPPGTGVTEAFF. The chain joins TRBV2 to TRBJ1-1; 10 bases match TRBD1. The CDR3 sequence is 15 residues long. V gave up 5 bases and J gave up 4 bases; unmatched junction bases: 7. Germline V lookup: CDR1 SNHLY, CDR2 FYNNEI.

CDR3 coding DNA: TGTGCCAGCAAGGTTAGGGCAGGGGGCTGGGGTGGCTACACCTTC. Translating gives CASKVRAGGWGGYTF. This sequence joins TRBV9 and TRBJ1-2; TRBD1 aligns across 8 bases. V gave up 6 bases and J gave up 7 bases; unmatched junction bases: 14. Per germline, CDR1 SGDLS and CDR2 YYNGEE. The CDR3 is 15 amino acids.

CDR3 protein: CASTRTMNTEAFF. The CDR3 nucleotides are TGTGCCAGTACCAGGACAATGAACACTGAAGCTTTCTTT. The rearrangement uses TRBV19 and TRBJ1-1; a possible D gene is TRBD1 (5 bases). The CDR3 covers 13 residues. Germline loops: CDR1 LNHDA, CDR2 SQIVND (reference sequence). Between the trimmed V and J ends, which lost 7 bases and 0 bases, there was a span of 9 bases.

V is TRBV5-1 and J is TRBJ1-2; D is possibly TRBD1 (5 bases). Germline CDR1 reads SGHRS; CDR2 reads YFSETQ. V lost 3 bases and J lost 2, with 11 bases in between. There are 14 residues in the CDR3. The CDR3 region has the DNA TGCGCCAGCAGCTCAGCGGGACGGAACTATGGCTACACCTTC. Translating it yields CASSSAGRNYGYTF.

The chain uses TRBV9 and TRBJ2-3, with TRBD1 matching 11 bases. V shed 0 bases, J shed 4 bases, and the junction held 13 bases outside the gene matches. Germline CDR1 is SGDLS and CDR2 is YYNGEE. The CDR3 is 19 amino acids. Written as DNA, the CDR3 is TGTGCCAGCAGCGTAGGGACAGGGGGCCGGCGGGGCGTCGCAGATACGCAGTATTTT. This translates into CASSVGTGGRRGVADTQYF.